This T cell receptor (beta chain) was profiled in a study of T cell changes during pregnancy in multiple sclerosis. Method: immunoSEQ multiplex PCR; TCRdb's copy keeps in-frame clones and lacks some. The table lists 52,000 or so clones, approximately 91% of them singletons. Germline values: CDR1 MNHEY, CDR2 SVGAGI. Trimming removed 8 bases from V and 0 bases from J, with 17 bases in between. The CDR3 length is 15 residues. The clonotype was recovered from a female donor with multiple sclerosis, enrolled in a pregnancy study. The chain carries TRBV6-5 and TRBJ2-7; D uncertain. The sequencing used CD4+ T cells from peripheral blood mononuclear cells, collected in the second trimester of pregnancy. As DNA, the CDR3 is TGTGCCAGCCGCCTGGTGGGCAGGTTCTCCTACGAGCAGTACTTC. As protein: CASRLVGRFSYEQYF.